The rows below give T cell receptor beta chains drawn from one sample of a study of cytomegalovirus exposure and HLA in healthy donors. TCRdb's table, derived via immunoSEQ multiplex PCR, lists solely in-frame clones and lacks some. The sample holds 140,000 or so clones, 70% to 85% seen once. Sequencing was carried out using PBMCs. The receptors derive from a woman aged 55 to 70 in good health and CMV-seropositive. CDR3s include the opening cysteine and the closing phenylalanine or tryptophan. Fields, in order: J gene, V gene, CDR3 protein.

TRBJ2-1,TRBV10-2,CASSESDRSYNEQFF
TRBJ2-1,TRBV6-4,CASSDSSGSYNEQFF
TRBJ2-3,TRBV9,CASSVTSFSTDTQYF
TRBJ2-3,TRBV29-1,CSVETGTDTQYF
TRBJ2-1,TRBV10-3,CAISEPVQGGTYNEQFF
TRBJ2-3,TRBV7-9,CASSKRDIRPSTDTQYF
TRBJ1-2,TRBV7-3,CASSFDGVGYGYTF
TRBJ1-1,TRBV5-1,CASSGGRAAFF
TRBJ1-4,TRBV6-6,CASGASDVPPGEKLFF
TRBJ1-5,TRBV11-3,CASSFNPEYSNQPQHF
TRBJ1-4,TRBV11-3,CASSPRDRGEKLFF
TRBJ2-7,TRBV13,CASSSTGAVYEQYF
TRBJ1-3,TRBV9,CASSVDGLYGNTIYF
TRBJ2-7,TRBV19,CASRSRGEQYF
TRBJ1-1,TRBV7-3,CASSHGQGEAFF
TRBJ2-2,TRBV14,CASSWEGTLYGELFF
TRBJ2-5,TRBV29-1,CSVGLAENTGLELQYF
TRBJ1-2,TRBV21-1,CASSKESRLFYGYTF
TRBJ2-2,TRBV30,CAWSVISGGELFF
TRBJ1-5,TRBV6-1,CASSYSPNQPQHF
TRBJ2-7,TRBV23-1,CASSPPGLAATYEQYF
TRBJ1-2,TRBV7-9,CASSLNTDRGLGYTF
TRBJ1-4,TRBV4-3,CASSQKVPSAGFSEKLFF
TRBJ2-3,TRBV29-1,CSVHRTSGRTSTDTQYF
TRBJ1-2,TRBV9,CASSPVLSDYGYTF
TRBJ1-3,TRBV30,CAWTPGSSGNTIYF
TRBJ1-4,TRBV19,CASSSGTGSEKLFF
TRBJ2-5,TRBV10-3,CAISEREVQETQYF
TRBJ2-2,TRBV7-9,CASNPNRVATGELFF
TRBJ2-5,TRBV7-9,CASSVGQGVRETQYF
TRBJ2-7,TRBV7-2,CASSLGSFSYEQYF
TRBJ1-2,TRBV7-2,CASSFRDSEQRNYGYTF
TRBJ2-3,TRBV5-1,CASSQTGGGSDTQYF
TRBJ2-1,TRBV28,CASSLGILGSEQFF
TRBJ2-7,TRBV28,CASSQSVSSYEQYF
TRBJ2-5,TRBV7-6,CASSSKPGLAARRKTQYF
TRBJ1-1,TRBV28,CASSFRNTEAFF
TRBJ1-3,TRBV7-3,CASSNPAGTGGADTIYF
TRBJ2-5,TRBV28,CASSSRLVLDRGSQETQYF
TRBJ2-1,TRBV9,CASSVGLAGVDEQFF
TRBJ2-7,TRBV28,CASNRGGSSYEQYF
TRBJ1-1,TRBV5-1,CASSLAPVNTEAFF